This T cell receptor beta chain was sequenced during a study of blood T cell repertoires in COVID-19. Study-level information: Samples representing acute and convalescent COVID-19 were sourced from the United States, Italy and Spain. T cells, B-cell-depleted T cells, or PBMCs supplied cDNA or gDNA.

Original analysis: Quantification of nucleated cells was approximated via reference gene primer amplification. Libraries were prepared by immunoSEQ multiplex PCR; TCRdb keeps only in-frame clonotypes and omits some of them. The V and J calls and clone size are taken from that table; D and trimming were inferred from the DNA. The data contain 95,000 to 150,000 clones, around 77% of them seen just once; the ten biggest clones take up 7.9%. The receptor's source is a human donor in a cohort sampled during active COVID-19. The sequenced sample consisted of peripheral blood.

The CDR3 spells CASSIPGVPYEQYF. In nucleotides, the CDR3 is TGCGCCAGCAGCATCCCAGGGGTCCCCTACGAGCAGTACTTC. The gene calls are TRBV5-1 and TRBJ2-7; perhaps TRBD1 as D (6 bases). With 4 bases removed from V and 2 bases from J, the gap between germline ends came to 13 bases. This CDR3 is built from 14 residues. Germline-derived CDR1 and CDR2 are SGHRS and YFSETQ. The full variable domain, with the rest looked up from reference TRBV5-1 and TRBJ2-7, is KAGVTQTPRYLIKTRGQQVTLSCSPISGHRSVSWYQQTPGQGLQFLFEYFSETQRNKGNFPGRFSGRQFSNSRSEMNVSTLELGDSALYLCASSIPGVPYEQYFGPGTRLTVT.